This T cell receptor (beta chain) is from a study of blood T cell repertoires in COVID-19. Study information: Samples came from the United States, Italy and Spain, spanning acute and convalescent COVID-19. T cells, B-cell-depleted T cells, or PBMCs provided the cDNA or gDNA that served as material.

Per the germline V gene, CDR1 is MNHNS and CDR2 is SASEGT. Trimming left V 7 bases short and J 4 bases short, with 20 bases between. The CDR3 is made up of 15 amino acids. Per the study methods: Estimated nucleated cell counts came from reference gene primer amplification. TCRdb keeps only in-frame clones here, not all; method: immunoSEQ multiplex PCR. From that table come the V and J calls and clone size; the DNA was used to work out D and trimming. The table includes 120,000 to 150,000 clones, around 80% detected once. The chain uses TRBV6-1 and TRBJ2-7, with D perhaps TRBD1 (6 bases). The sequenced material came from peripheral blood. The sequence derives from a human donor in a cohort sampled during active COVID-19. CDR3 loop: CASTWQALGAYEQYF. DNA for the CDR3: TGTGCCAGCACCTGGCAGGCCTTGGGGGCTTACGAGCAGTACTTC.